Shown below are 25 T cell receptor beta chains from a single sample sequenced in a study of post-analysis software for immune sequencing data. Study-wide findings and caveats: TRBV segments more frequent in patients than in controls numbered five and included TRBV5-6, TRBV5-1 and TRBV20-1.

Unique molecular identifiers were carried by the TCR beta cDNA libraries. Via MiXCR, TCRdb re-called the PCR reads, giving one row per CDR3 protein. The sample includes 430,000 or so distinct CDR3 sequences, about 39% seen only once; the top ten take 7.6%. The antigens of these receptors remain unknown. Sequenced: blood. The source is a girl aged 2 to 10 with multiple sclerosis.

This clonotype has at least ten counts. The rearrangement uses TRBV6-5 and TRBJ2-7; 7 bases match TRBD2. CDR1 and CDR2 from the germline V gene are MNHEY and SVGAGI. V was pared by 6 bases and J by 3 bases, with 8 bases of the junction left unmatched. The CDR3 is 14 amino acids. Here the CDR3 reads CASRRSAGRYEQYF. As DNA, the CDR3 is TGTGCCAGCAGGAGATCAGCGGGACGCTACGAGCAGTACTTC.

This clonotype was observed a handful of times. V usage is TRBV7-3 and J usage is TRBJ2-5, with 8 nucleotides matching TRBD2. The end of the DNA fits TRBJ2-7 better, so the J call may be wrong. Germline CDR1 reads SGHTA; CDR2 reads FQGTGA. This CDR3 spans 14 amino acids. This chain's CDR3 is CASSIAGGDYEQYF. In DNA form, the CDR3 reads TGTGCCAGCAGCATAGCCGGGGGGGACTACGAGCAGTACTTC.

Only a few counts were recorded for this clonotype. The V gene is TRBV5-1, the J gene TRBJ2-7; TRBD1 is a possible D gene (6 bases). CDR3 length: 14 amino acids. The germline gives CDR1 SGHRS, CDR2 YFSETQ. V dropped 0 bases and J dropped 6 bases, with 13 bases sitting between them. The CDR3 loop reads CASSLDTGSLEQYF. For the CDR3, the DNA is TGCGCCAGCAGCTTGGATACAGGGTCCCTCGAGCAGTACTTC.

The chain recombines TRBV5-1 with TRBJ2-5, with D perhaps TRBD2 (5 bases). Trimming removed 4 bases from V and 7 bases from J, with 14 bases in between. This CDR3 spans 13 amino acids. Germline CDR1 reads SGHRS; CDR2 reads YFSETQ. The CDR3 loop reads CASSASVRGTQYF. DNA of the CDR3: TGCGCCAGCAGCGCGTCCGTTCGGGGGACCCAGTACTTC.

This clonotype was seen once. V gene TRBV5-1 combines with J gene TRBJ1-2; D is perhaps TRBD1 (6 bases). V was clipped by 7 bases and J by 8 bases, with 18 bases between them. CDR1 and CDR2 (germline): SGHRS, YFSETQ. The CDR3 sequence is 13 residues long. CDR3 sequence (DNA): TGCGCCAGCGCTGAAACAGGGAGCGGCGGCTACACCTTC. Translated, it gives CASAETGSGGYTF.

This clonotype occurred a few times. The chain is built from TRBV6-6 and TRBJ1-2; a possible D gene is TRBD1 (5 bases). The CDR3 has 13 amino acids. V was clipped by 5 bases and J by 6 bases, with 13 bases between them. Germline CDR1 reads MNHNY; CDR2 reads SVGAGI (reference sequence). DNA of the CDR3: TGTGCCAGCAGTCTTACATGGGGCGATGGCTACACCTTC. This codes for CASSLTWGDGYTF.

This clonotype appeared a few times. The J gene is TRBJ2-7, the V gene TRBV20-1, with D possibly being TRBD1 (5 bases). V was shortened by 5 bases and J by 0 bases, with 26 bases between the two germline ends. The CDR3 spans 18 residues. Germline assignment: CDR1 DFQATT and CDR2 SNEGSKA (reference sequence). In DNA form, the CDR3 reads TGCAGTGCTCGCTCCATTACACTACAGGCCGGTCTCTCCTACGAGCAGTACTTC. Encoded protein: CSARSITLQAGLSYEQYF.

This clonotype was detected only a few times. V usage is TRBV29-1 and J usage is TRBJ2-5, with 7 bases lining up with TRBD2. CDR3 size: 13 residues. V dropped 2 bases and J dropped 5; count of bases not matched to a gene: 5. Germline CDR1 and CDR2: SQVTM and ANQGSEA. The CDR3 is CSVEWGGEETQYF. CDR3 DNA: TGCAGCGTTGAATGGGGGGGTGAGGAGACCCAGTACTTC.

The genes are TRBV9 and TRBJ2-1; a possible D gene is TRBD2 (6 bases). CDR1 SGDLS and CDR2 YYNGEE come from the germline V gene. CDR3 length equals 15 residues. V lost 3 bases and J 2 bases, leaving 12 bases between the germline ends. The CDR3 sequence is CASSGGGGTYNEQFF. In DNA, the CDR3 is TGTGCCAGCAGCGGAGGAGGCGGGACCTACAATGAGCAGTTCTTC.

The chain uses TRBV6-5 and TRBJ1-2, with D possibly matching TRBD1 (5 bases). The CDR3 runs 15 residues. CDR1 and CDR2 from the germline V gene are MNHEY and SVGAGI. V gave up 5 bases and J gave up 8 bases, with 21 bases separating them. The CDR3 DNA reads as TGTGCCAGCAGTCTCGGGGCTAGTGGGGTTGGAGGCTACACCTTC. Its translation is CASSLGASGVGGYTF.

The gene calls are TRBV6-5 and TRBJ2-7; TRBD1 aligns across 9 bases. The ends lost 6 bases at V and 2 bases at J; junction bases unmatched: 5. The germline V gene has CDR1 MNHEY and CDR2 SVGAGI. The CDR3 has 14 amino acids. The CDR3 DNA reads as TGTGCCAGCAGAAGACAGGGGGGGACCTACGAGCAGTACTTC. This codes for CASRRQGGTYEQYF.

The chain couples TRBV20-1 to TRBJ2-2; a possible D gene is TRBD2 (6 bases). The CDR3 has 14 residues. Germline V gives CDR1 DFQATT, CDR2 SNEGSKA (reference sequence). V was pared by 3 bases and J by 2 bases, with 10 bases between. CDR3 sequence (DNA): TGCAGTGCTAGGGGCGGGGCTAACACCGGGGAGCTGTTTTTT. It is translated as CSARGGANTGELFF.

The V and J genes are TRBV4-3 and TRBJ2-3; TRBD2 aligns across 9 bases. V was pared by 3 bases and J by 4 bases, with 11 bases of the junction left unmatched. Germline V gives CDR1 LGHNA, CDR2 YSLEER. CDR3 length: 17 residues. CDR3 in amino acids: CASSQSGVAGVADTQYF. The CDR3 nucleotides read TGCGCCAGCAGCCAGTCTGGGGTAGCGGGAGTCGCAGATACGCAGTATTTT.

This clonotype occurred a few times. The chain is built from TRBV4-3 and TRBJ2-3; no definite D call. Germline CDR1 LGHNA, CDR2 YSLEER. The CDR3 has 15 amino acids. V shed 4 bases and J shed 1 base, with 12 bases lying between them. This CDR3 is CASSPQHGRTDTQYF. The CDR3 DNA reads TGCGCCAGCAGCCCTCAACACGGGCGCACAGATACGCAGTATTTT.

The genes are TRBV25-1 and TRBJ1-1; TRBD1 is a possible D gene (6 bases). Germline CDR1 and CDR2: MGHDK and SYGVNS. The CDR3 has 16 amino acids. Trimming removed 5 bases from V and 4 bases from J, with 20 bases in between. This CDR3 is CASSWGRGILGTEAFF. The CDR3 DNA reads as TGTGCCAGCAGTTGGGGCAGGGGAATTTTGGGCACTGAAGCTTTCTTT.

The chain employs TRBV6-5 and TRBJ2-7; D uncertain. V was pared by 2 bases and J by 2 bases, with 10 bases between. Germline V gives CDR1 MNHEY, CDR2 SVGAGI. CDR3 length: 14 amino acids. The CDR3 reads CASSYGSHPYEQYF. Here the CDR3 DNA reads TGTGCCAGCAGTTACGGATCCCATCCCTACGAGCAGTACTTC.

The genes are TRBV9 and TRBJ1-2; D is ambiguous. V was clipped by 2 bases and J by 2 bases, with 13 bases between them. Germline V lookup: CDR1 SGDLS, CDR2 YYNGEE. The CDR3 extends over 15 amino acids. The CDR3 nucleotides are TGTGCCAGCAGCGTTGGAGGTGATCTAAACTATGGCTACACCTTC. Translated, it gives CASSVGGDLNYGYTF.

This clonotype was detected a few times. This chain uses TRBV20-1 with TRBJ2-3; D is ambiguous. Germline V lookup: CDR1 DFQATT, CDR2 SNEGSKA (reference sequence). V dropped 3 bases and J dropped 1 base, with 17 bases sitting between them. The CDR3 covers 16 residues. In nucleotides, the CDR3 is TGCAGTGCTAGGGGGTCAGGTATGAAACGCACAGATACGCAGTATTTT. It is translated as CSARGSGMKRTDTQYF.

The rearrangement links TRBV7-9 to TRBJ2-1; D is unclear. Trimming cost V 6 bases and J 0 bases, with 6 bases left between them. The CDR3 runs to 13 residues. Germline V gene data show CDR1 as SEHNR and CDR2 as FQNEAQ (reference sequence). CDR3 in DNA: TGTGCCAGCAGAGCGAGCTCCTACAATGAGCAGTTCTTC. As protein: CASRASSYNEQFF.

This chain links TRBV7-2 with TRBJ2-1, with TRBD2 matching over 10 bases. Germline loops: CDR1 SGHTA, CDR2 FQGNSA. CDR3 length: 15 amino acids. Trimming took 4 bases from V and 2 from J; bases not matched to a gene: 2. As DNA, the CDR3 is TGTGCCAGCAGCTCTAGCGGGGGAACCTACAATGAGCAGTTCTTC. It is translated as CASSSSGGTYNEQFF.

Only a few counts were recorded for this clonotype. The chain joins TRBV4-2 to TRBJ2-3; TRBD2 aligns across 13 bases. V was pared by 4 bases and J by 5 bases, with 15 bases of the junction left unmatched. Germline values: CDR1 LGHNA, CDR2 YNFKEQ. The CDR3 consists of 19 residues. The DNA for the CDR3 is TGTGCCAGCAGCCGCGAGGGCAAACTAGCGGGGGGGTTCGGAGATACGCAGTATTTT. Protein: CASSREGKLAGGFGDTQYF.

This clonotype has a handful of counts. V gene TRBV28 combines with J gene TRBJ2-1, with D hard to call. Trimming shortened V by 2 bases and J by 3 bases, and 5 bases separated the two germline ends. The germline V gene has CDR1 MDHEN and CDR2 SYDVKM. The CDR3 runs 13 residues. CDR3 loop: CASSLQDYNEQFF. DNA for the CDR3: TGTGCCAGCAGTTTACAGGACTACAATGAGCAGTTCTTC. Using reference TRBV28 and TRBJ2-1 for the parts outside the CDR3, the full variable domain is DVKVTQSSRYLVKRTGEKVFLECVQDMDHENMFWYRQDPGLGLRLIYFSYDVKMKEKGDIPEGYSVSREKKERFSLILESASTNQTSMYLCASSLQDYNEQFFGPGTRLTVL.

CDR3 in DNA: TGTGCCAGCTCACCATTCGGGCCGACACGACGTGGAAACATTCAGTACTTC. Protein sequence: CASSPFGPTRRGNIQYF. The chain combines TRBV18 with TRBJ2-4; D gene uncertain. Deletions cut 2 bases from V and 6 bases from J, with 20 bases between. CDR3 size: 17 residues. Germline V gene data show CDR1 as KGHSH and CDR2 as LQKENI. The whole variable domain, filled in from reference TRBV18 and TRBJ2-4, reads NAGVMQNPRHLVRRRGQEARLRCSPMKGHSHVYWYRQLPEEGLKFMVYLQKENIIDESGMPKERFSAEFPKEGPSILRIQQVVRGDSAAYFCASSPFGPTRRGNIQYFGAGTRLSVL.

This clonotype was seen a handful of times. The V call is TRBV10-3, the J call TRBJ2-1, with a weak D call TRBD2 (6 bases). The V gene lost 5 bases and the J gene lost 10 bases, with 21 bases spanning the gap. CDR1 and CDR2 (germline): ENHRY, SYGVKD. This CDR3 has 15 residues. The CDR3 region has the DNA TGTGCCATCAGTCCGGTCGGAATAGCGGACCCGGAGCAGTTCTTC. Translated, it gives CAISPVGIADPEQFF.

This clonotype was picked up a small number of times. This chain uses TRBV2 with TRBJ2-7, with D tentatively TRBD1 or TRBD2 (5 bases each). The length of the CDR3 is 15 residues. Trimming took off 7 bases at V and 0 bases at J, with 16 bases between the two ends. Germline assignment: CDR1 SNHLY and CDR2 FYNNEI. The CDR3 DNA reads as TGTGCCAGCAAGGGGTCGGGGAAGAGCTCCTACGAGCAGTACTTC. Protein product: CASKGSGKSSYEQYF.